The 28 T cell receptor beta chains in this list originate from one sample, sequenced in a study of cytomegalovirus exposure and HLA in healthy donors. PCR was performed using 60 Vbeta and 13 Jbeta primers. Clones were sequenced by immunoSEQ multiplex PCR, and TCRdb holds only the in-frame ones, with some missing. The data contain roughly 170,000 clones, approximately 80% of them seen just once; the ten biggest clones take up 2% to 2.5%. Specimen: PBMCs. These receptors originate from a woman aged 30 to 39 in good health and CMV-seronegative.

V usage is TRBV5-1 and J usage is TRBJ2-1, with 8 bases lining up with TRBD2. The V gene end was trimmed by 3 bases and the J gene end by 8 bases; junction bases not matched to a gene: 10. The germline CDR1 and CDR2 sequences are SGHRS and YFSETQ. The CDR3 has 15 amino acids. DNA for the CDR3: TGCGCCAGCAGCTCAGGGACTAGGAGATGGGATGAGCAGTTCTTC. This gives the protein CASSSGTRRWDEQFF.

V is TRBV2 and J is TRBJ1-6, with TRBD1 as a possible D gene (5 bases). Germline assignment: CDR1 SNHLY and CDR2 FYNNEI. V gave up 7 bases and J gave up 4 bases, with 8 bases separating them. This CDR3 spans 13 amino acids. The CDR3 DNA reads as TGTGCCAGCAAGGGGCAGTATAATTCACCCCTCCACTTT. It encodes CASKGQYNSPLHF.

Here the CDR3 DNA reads TGTGCCAGCAAGGACAGGGACTCCATTAACTATGGCTACACCTTC. This gives the protein CASKDRDSINYGYTF. The chain employs TRBV6-5 and TRBJ1-2; 8 bases are shared with TRBD1. Germline V gene sequence: CDR1 MNHEY, CDR2 SVGAGI. The CDR3 length is 15 residues. V shed 7 bases, J shed 1 base, and the junction held 8 bases outside the gene matches.

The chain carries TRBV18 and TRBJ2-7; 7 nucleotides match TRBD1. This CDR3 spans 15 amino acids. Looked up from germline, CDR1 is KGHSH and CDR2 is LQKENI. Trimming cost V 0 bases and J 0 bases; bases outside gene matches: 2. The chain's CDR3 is CASSPPGQSSYEQYF. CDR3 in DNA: TGTGCCAGCTCACCACCGGGACAGAGCTCCTACGAGCAGTACTTC.

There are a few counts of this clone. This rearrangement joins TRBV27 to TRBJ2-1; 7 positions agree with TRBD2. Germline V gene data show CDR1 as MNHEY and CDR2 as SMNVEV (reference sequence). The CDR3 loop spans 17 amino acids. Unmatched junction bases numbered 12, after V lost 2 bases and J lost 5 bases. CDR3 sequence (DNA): TGTGCCAGCAGTTTAGTACCCCCGACTAGCAGACACAATGAGCAGTTCTTC. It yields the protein CASSLVPPTSRHNEQFF.

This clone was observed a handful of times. The CDR3 sequence is CASSPDTMNSPLHF. CDR3 coding DNA: TGCGCCAGCAGCCCGGACACCATGAATTCACCCCTCCACTTT. V usage is TRBV5-1 and J usage is TRBJ1-6, with a tentative D call TRBD1 (5 bases). The germline gives CDR1 SGHRS, CDR2 YFSETQ. Between the trimmed V and J ends, which lost 4 bases and 7 bases, there was a span of 12 bases. The CDR3 extends over 14 amino acids.

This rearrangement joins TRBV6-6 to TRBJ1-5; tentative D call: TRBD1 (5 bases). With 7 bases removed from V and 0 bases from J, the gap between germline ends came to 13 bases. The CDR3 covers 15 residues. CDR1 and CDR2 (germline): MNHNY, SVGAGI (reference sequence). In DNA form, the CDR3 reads TGTGCCAGCACCCGCGGGGGTTCTAGCAATCAGCCCCAGCATTTT. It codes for CASTRGGSSNQPQHF.

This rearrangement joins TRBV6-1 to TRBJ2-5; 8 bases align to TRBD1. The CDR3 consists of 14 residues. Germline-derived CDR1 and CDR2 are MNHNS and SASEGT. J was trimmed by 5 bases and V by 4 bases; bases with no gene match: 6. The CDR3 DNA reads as TGTGCCAGCAGTGCTGACAGGGGCAGGGAGACCCAGTACTTC. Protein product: CASSADRGRETQYF.

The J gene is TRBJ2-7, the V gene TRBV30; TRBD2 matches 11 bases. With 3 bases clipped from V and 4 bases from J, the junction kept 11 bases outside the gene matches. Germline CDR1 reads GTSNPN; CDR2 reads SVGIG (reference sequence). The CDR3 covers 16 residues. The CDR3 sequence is CAWRTGEASGRYEQYF. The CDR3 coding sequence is TGTGCCTGGAGGACCGGGGAGGCTAGCGGGAGGTACGAGCAGTACTTC.

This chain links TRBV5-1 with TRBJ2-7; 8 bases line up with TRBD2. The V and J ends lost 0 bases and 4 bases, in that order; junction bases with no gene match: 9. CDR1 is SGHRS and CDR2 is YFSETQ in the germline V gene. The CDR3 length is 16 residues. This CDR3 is CASSLVSGVVNYEQYF. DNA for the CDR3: TGCGCCAGCAGCTTGGTTAGCGGGGTTGTAAATTACGAGCAGTACTTC.

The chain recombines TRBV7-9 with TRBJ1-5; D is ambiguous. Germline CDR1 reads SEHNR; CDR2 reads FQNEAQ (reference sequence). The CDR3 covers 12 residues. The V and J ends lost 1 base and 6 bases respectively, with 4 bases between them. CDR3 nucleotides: TGTGCCAGCAGCTTAGACACTCAGCCCCAGCATTTT. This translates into CASSLDTQPQHF.

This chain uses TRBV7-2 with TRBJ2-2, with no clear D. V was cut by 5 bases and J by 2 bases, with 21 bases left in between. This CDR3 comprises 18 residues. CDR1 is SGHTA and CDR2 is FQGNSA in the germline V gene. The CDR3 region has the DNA TGTGCCAGCAGCCGAACCTTTGCAGCAGACACAAACACCGGGGAGCTGTTTTTT. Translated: CASSRTFAADTNTGELFF. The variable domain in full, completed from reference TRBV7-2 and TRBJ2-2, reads GAGVSQSPSNKVTEKGKDVELRCDPISGHTALYWYRQSLGQGLEFLIYFQGNSAPDKSGLPSDRFSAERTGGSVSTLTIQRTQQEDSAVYLCASSRTFAADTNTGELFFGEGSRLTVL.

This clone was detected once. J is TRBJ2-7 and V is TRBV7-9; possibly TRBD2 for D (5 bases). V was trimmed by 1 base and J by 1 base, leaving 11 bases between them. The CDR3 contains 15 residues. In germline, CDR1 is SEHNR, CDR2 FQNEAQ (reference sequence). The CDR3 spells CASSLDWRPSYEQYF. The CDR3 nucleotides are TGTGCCAGCAGCTTAGATTGGAGGCCTTCCTACGAGCAGTACTTC.

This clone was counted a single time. The CDR3 protein is CASSFSGRDRGRQTQYF. For the CDR3, the DNA is TGTGCCAGCAGCTTTTCCGGGAGGGACAGGGGGCGTCAGACCCAGTACTTC. This chain links TRBV9 with TRBJ2-5; 12 positions match TRBD1. The CDR3 is made up of 17 amino acids. Trimming cost V 4 bases and J 6 bases; bases outside gene matches: 13. In germline, CDR1 is SGDLS, CDR2 YYNGEE.

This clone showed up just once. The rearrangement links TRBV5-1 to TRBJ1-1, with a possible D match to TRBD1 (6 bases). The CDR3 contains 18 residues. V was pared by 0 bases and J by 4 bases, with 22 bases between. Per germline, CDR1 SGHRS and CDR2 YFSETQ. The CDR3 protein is CASSLGNQGPMVGTEAFF. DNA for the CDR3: TGCGCCAGCAGCTTGGGGAATCAGGGGCCCATGGTGGGCACTGAAGCTTTCTTT. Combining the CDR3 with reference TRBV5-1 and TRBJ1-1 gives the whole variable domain KAGVTQTPRYLIKTRGQQVTLSCSPISGHRSVSWYQQTPGQGLQFLFEYFSETQRNKGNFPGRFSGRQFSNSRSEMNVSTLELGDSALYLCASSLGNQGPMVGTEAFFGQGTRLTVV.

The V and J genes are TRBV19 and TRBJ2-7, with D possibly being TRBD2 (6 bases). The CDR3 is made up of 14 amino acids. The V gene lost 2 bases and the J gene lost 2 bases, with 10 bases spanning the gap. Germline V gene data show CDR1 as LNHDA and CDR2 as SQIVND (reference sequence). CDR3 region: CASSITGVPYEQYF. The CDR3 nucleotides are TGTGCCAGTAGTATAACGGGAGTACCCTACGAGCAGTACTTC.

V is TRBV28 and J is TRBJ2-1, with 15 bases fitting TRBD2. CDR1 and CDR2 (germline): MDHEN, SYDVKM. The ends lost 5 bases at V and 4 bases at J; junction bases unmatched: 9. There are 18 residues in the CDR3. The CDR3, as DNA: TGTGCCAGCAGTAAACTAGGACTAGCGGGGGGGCCTTACAATGAGCAGTTCTTC. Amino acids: CASSKLGLAGGPYNEQFF.

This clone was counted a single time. The CDR3 DNA reads as TGTGCAAGTCGTTGCTTCCGGGACAGGGGGCCAACTAATGAAAAACTGTTTTTT. It encodes CASRCFRDRGPTNEKLFF. This rearrangement joins TRBV12-2 to TRBJ1-4; the DNA was not compared with TRBD1, the D call given in the table. TRBV12-2 is a recognized pseudogene. There are 18 residues in the CDR3.

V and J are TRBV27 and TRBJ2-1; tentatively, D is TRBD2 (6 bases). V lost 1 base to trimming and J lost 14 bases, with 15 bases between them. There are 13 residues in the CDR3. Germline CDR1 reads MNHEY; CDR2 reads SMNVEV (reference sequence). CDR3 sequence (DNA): TGTGCCAGCAGTTTATGGGGGGTCGGCATGGAGTTCTTC. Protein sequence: CASSLWGVGMEFF.

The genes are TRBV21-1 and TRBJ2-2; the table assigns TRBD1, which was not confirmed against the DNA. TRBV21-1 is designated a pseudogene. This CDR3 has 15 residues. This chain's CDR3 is CASSKHRGYTGELFF. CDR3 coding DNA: TGTGCCAGCAGCAAACACAGGGGATACACCGGGGAGCTGTTTTTT.

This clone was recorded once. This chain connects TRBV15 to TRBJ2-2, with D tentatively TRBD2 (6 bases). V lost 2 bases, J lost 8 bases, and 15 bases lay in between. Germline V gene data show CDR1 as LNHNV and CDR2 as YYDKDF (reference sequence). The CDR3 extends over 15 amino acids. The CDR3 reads CATSRTSGGVGELFF. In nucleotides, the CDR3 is TGTGCCACCAGCAGAACGAGCGGCGGGGTGGGGGAGCTGTTTTTT.

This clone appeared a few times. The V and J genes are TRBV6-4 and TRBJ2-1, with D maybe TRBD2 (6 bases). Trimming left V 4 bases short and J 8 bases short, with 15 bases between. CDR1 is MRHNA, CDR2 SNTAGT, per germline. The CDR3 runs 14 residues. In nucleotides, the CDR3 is TGTGCCAGCAGTGGGACTACCGGAGGGCATGAGCAGTTCTTC. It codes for CASSGTTGGHEQFF.

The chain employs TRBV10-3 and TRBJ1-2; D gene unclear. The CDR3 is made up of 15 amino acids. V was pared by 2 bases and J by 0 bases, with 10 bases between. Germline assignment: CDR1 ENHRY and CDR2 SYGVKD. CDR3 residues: CAISENQETNYGYTF. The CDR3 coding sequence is TGTGCCATCAGTGAGAACCAGGAAACTAACTATGGCTACACCTTC.

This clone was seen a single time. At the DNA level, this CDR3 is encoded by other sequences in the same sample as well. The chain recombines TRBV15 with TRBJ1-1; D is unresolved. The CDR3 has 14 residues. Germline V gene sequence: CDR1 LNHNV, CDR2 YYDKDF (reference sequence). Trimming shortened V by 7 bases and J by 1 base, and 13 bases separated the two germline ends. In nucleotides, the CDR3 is TGTGCCACCACGGTTAGCTTTCGGAACACTGAAGCTTTCTTT. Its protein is CATTVSFRNTEAFF. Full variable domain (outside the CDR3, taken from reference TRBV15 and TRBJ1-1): DAMVIQNPRYQVTQFGKPVTLSCSQTLNHNVMYWYQQKSSQAPKLLFHYYDKDFNNEADTPDNFQSRRPNTSFCFLDIRSPGLGDTAMYLCATTVSFRNTEAFFGQGTRLTVV.

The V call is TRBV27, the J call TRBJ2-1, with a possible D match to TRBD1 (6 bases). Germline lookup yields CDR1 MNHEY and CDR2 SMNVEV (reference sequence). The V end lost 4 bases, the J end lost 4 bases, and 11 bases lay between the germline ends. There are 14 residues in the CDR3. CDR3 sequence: CASSSGQMYNEQFF. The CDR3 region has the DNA TGTGCCAGCAGTTCCGGACAGATGTACAATGAGCAGTTCTTC.

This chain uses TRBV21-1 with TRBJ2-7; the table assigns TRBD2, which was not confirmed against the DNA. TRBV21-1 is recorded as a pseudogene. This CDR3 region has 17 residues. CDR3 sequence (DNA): TGTGCCAGCAGCAAAGGCCCACGCGGGGGTTCTCCCTACGAGCAGTACTTC. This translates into CASSKGPRGGSPYEQYF.

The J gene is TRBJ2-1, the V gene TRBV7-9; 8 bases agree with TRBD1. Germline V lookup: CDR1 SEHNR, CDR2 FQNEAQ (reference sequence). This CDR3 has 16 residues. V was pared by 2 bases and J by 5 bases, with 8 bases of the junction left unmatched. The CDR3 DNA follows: TGTGCCAGCAGCTTACTGCGGACAGGGCCTGACAATGAGCAGTTCTTC. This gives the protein CASSLLRTGPDNEQFF.

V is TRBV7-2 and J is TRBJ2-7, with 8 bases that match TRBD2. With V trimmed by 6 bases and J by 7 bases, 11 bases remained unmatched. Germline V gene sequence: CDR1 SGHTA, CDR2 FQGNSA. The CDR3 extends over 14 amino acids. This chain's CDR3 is CASSHGGALWEQYF. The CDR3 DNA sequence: TGTGCCAGCAGTCACGGGGGGGCGTTATGGGAGCAGTACTTC.